This T cell receptor beta chain appears in the sequencing data of a study of post-analysis software for immune sequencing data. Study overall: Recorded subtypes: relapsing-remitting, secondary progressive, progressive-relapsing; some patients unannotated.

This clonotype occurred a few times. Its specificity is unknown. Researchers reported that TCR beta cDNA libraries carried unique molecular identifiers. TCRdb fed the PCR reads into MiXCR, producing one record per CDR3 protein. The sample has about 620,000 distinct CDR3 sequences, about 40% seen once; the top ten hold roughly 1.8%. This CDR3 spans 15 amino acids. Trimming at V came to 7 bases and at J to 6 bases, leaving 15 bases not matched to a gene. CDR1 SQVTM and CDR2 ANQGSEA come from the germline V gene. Study-level results: Patients with multiple sclerosis recorded significantly lower normalized Chao1 diversity than controls, the study found. Strong co-clustering by F measure was evident for samples that had been prepared in the same batch. Patients showed TRBV5-6, TRBV5-1 and TRBV20-1 among several TRBV segments more frequent than in controls.

V is TRBV29-1 and J is TRBJ2-1, with TRBD2 identical over 7 bases. The receptor comes from a girl aged 5-17 years with multiple sclerosis. The sequenced sample was blood. The CDR3 spells CSATNSLLARNEQFF. Written as DNA, the CDR3 is TGCAGCGCTACGAATTCCTTACTAGCGCGCAATGAGCAGTTCTTC.